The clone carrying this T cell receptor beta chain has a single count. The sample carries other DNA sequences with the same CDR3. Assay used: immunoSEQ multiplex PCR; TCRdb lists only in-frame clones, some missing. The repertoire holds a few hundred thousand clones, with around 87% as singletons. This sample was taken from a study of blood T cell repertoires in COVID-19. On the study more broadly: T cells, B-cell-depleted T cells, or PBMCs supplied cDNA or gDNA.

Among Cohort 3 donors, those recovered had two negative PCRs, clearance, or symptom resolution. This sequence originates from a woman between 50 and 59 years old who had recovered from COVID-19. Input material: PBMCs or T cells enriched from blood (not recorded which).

The CDR3 DNA follows: TGTGCCAGCAGTGAATCGTCAGATACGCAGTATTTT. Amino acids: CASSESSDTQYF. The gene calls are TRBV2 and TRBJ2-3, with no clear D. V was shortened by 2 bases and J by 4 bases, with 4 bases between the two germline ends. The V gene's germline CDR1 is SNHLY and CDR2 FYNNEI. The CDR3 spans 12 residues.